This record looks at one T cell receptor (beta chain) sequence and its context. Its specificity is unknown. This record comes from a study of T cell repertoires in cytomegalovirus infection. TCRdb recomputed calls from the reads with MiXCR, one row per CDR3 protein. The sample lists around 770,000 distinct CDR3 sequences, under 35% seen once, with about an eighth in the top ten. General study points: Cumulative public TCR beta family frequency identified carriers of CMV plus the relevant HLA.

The CDR3 consists of 13 residues. The germline V gene has CDR1 MNHEY and CDR2 SVGEGT. The ends were cut back, 6 bases at V and 4 bases at J, with 13 bases in the middle. The source is a human donor in good health (CMV status not recorded). Some clones in this sample may be carry-over from other donors' samples. The starting material was cultured CD8+ T cells from PBMCs, obtained from culture after CMV antigen stimulation. This sequence joins TRBV6-2 or TRBV6-3 and TRBJ2-7, with D possibly matching TRBD1 (6 bases). The CDR3 here is CASRGRTVYEQYV. The CDR3 DNA reads as TGTGCCAGCAGGGGAAGGACAGTGTACGAGCAGTACGTC.